This T cell receptor (beta chain) originates from a study of CD8 T cells in ankylosing spondylitis. TCRdb reanalysed the 5' RACE reads using MiXCR and keeps one entry per CDR3 protein. Among roughly 160,000 distinct CDR3 sequences, approximately 10% were seen once, and the ten largest hold roughly 29%. Trimming took 5 bases from V and 4 from J, leaving 11 bases between them. CDR3 size: 13 residues. Germline CDR1 and CDR2: SGHTA and FQGNSA. This chain uses TRBV7-2 with TRBJ1-1, with a weak D call TRBD1 (6 bases). The receptor was derived from a male donor with ankylosing spondylitis or in good health (not recorded which). Material: blood, either unsorted or a sorted T cell fraction (not recorded which). In DNA form, the CDR3 reads TGTGCCAGCAGCCCACAGGGATCCACTGAAGCTTTCTTT. Translation: CASSPQGSTEAFF.